This TCR beta chain appears in the sequencing data of a study of a mutant IDH1 vaccine in newly diagnosed glioma. Whole-study context: Radiotherapy, temozolomide, or both had been given previously, and both were given to most.

On this clone itself: Its antigen is undetermined.

Noted time point: week 5, during vaccination. Vaccinated patients received 300 ug of mutant IDH1 20-mer peptide per dose, with topical imiquimod. Tumors from donors were new WHO grade 3 or 4 IDH1-mutant astrocytomas with ATRX loss. Only in-frame clones appear in the TCRdb table, and some are missing; sequencing was by immunoSEQ multiplex PCR. The data hold tens of thousands of clones, with around nine tenths observed a single time. The CDR3 contains 16 residues. Germline assignment: CDR1 SEHNR and CDR2 FQNEAQ (reference sequence). J was trimmed by 0 bases and V by 4 bases; bases with no gene match: 3.

The chain carries TRBV7-9 and TRBJ2-3, with TRBD2 identical over 11 bases. The sequence was collected from a woman between 50 and 59 years old with glioma. Sequences were derived from PBMCs, sampled from a glioma patient whose treatment included an IDH1 peptide vaccine. The CDR3 spells CASSWTSGLSTDTQYF. CDR3 nucleotides: TGTGCCAGCAGCTGGACTAGCGGGCTTAGCACAGATACGCAGTATTTT.